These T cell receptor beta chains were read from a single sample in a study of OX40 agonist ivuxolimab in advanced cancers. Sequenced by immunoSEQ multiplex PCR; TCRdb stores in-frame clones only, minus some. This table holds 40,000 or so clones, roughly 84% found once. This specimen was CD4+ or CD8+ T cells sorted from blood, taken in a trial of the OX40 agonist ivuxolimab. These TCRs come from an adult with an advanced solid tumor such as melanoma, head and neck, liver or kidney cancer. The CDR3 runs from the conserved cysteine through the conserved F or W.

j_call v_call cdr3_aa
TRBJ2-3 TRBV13 CASSPHTDTQYF
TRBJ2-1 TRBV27 CATSLAGGVYNEQFF
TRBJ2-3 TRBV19 CASSIGPGATDTQYF
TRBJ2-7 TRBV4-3 CASSQTRGTYEQYF
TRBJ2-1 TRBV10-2 CASSDLGLAGEQFF
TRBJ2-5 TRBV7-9 CASSLGWETQYF
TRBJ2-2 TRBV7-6 CASSPGQRRAGELFF
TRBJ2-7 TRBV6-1 CASSEGQGPSYEQYF
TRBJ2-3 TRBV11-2 CASSLGGTDTQYF
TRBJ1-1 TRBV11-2 CASSLARNSGTEAFF
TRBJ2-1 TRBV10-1 CASSEQTGTGVAEQFF
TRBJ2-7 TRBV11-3 CASSLDGSPWYYEQYF